The 24 T cell receptor beta chains below all came from one sample that was sequenced in a study of vaccination and CD4 T cells after COVID-19. Sequencing of DNA taken from cultured CD4+ T cells relied on the Oncomine TCR Beta short-read assay. Via MiXCR, TCRdb re-called the PCR reads, giving one row per CDR3 protein. The sample carries 20,000 to 25,000 distinct CDR3 sequences, around a third recorded once. Time point here: late sampling 161 to 241 days after vaccination in a few convalescent patients. Treatment specified: approximately 11-day PBMC culture with coronavirus spike peptide pools or control peptides (ViraFEST assay). These receptors' targets are unknown. The sequencing used CD4+ T cells from blood, cultured in vitro, collected about 7 months after SARS-CoV-2 vaccination. The source is a human donor who had recovered from COVID-19.

The table lists this clonotype with a few counts. The V call is TRBV7-2, the J call TRBJ2-5; D not resolved. This CDR3 contains 14 residues. Germline V CDR1 and CDR2: SGHTA, FQGNSA. V was cut by 5 bases and J by 7 bases, with 17 bases left in between. The CDR3 DNA sequence: TGTGCCAGCAGCAAAGGTGACACCCTGTGGACCCAGTACTTC. Its protein product is CASSKGDTLWTQYF.

This clonotype was observed once. The chain couples TRBV20-1 to TRBJ2-3; tentative D call: TRBD2 (6 bases). Trimming cost V 6 bases and J 5 bases, with 21 bases left between them. The length of the CDR3 is 15 residues. Germline assignment: CDR1 DFQATT and CDR2 SNEGSKA (reference sequence). Here the CDR3 DNA reads TGCAGTGCGGAAAGCCGGGACTCTTTTAAAGATACGCAGTATTTT. Amino acid sequence: CSAESRDSFKDTQYF.

The CDR3 region is CASSLRRGTSYEQYF. CDR3 nucleotides: TGTGCCAGTAGTCTCCGTCGGGGGACCTCCTACGAGCAGTACTTC. This chain connects TRBV19 to TRBJ2-7; D might be TRBD2 (6 bases). CDR1 and CDR2 (germline): LNHDA, SQIVND (reference sequence). V was clipped by 5 bases and J by 0 bases, with 14 bases between them. There are 15 residues in the CDR3. The full variable domain, with the rest looked up from reference TRBV19 and TRBJ2-7, is DGGITQSPKYLFRKEGQNVTLSCEQNLNHDAMYWYRQDPGQGLRLIYYSQIVNDFQKGDIAEGYSVSREKKESFPLTVTSAQKNPTAFYLCASSLRRGTSYEQYFGPGTRLTVT.

The chain is built from TRBV6-1 and TRBJ2-1; maybe TRBD2 (5 bases). Germline lookup yields CDR1 MNHNS and CDR2 SASEGT. CDR3 length: 14 amino acids. Between the trimmed V and J ends, which lost 7 bases and 6 bases, there was a span of 16 bases. The CDR3 DNA reads as TGTGCCAGCACGACGGGGTCGGGTCCCAATGAGCAGTTCTTC. It codes for CASTTGSGPNEQFF.

As concerns this clonotype: Germline and junction disagree at one end, which may indicate a read error. This chain connects TRBV7-8 to TRBJ2-3; 12 bases agree with TRBD2. The CDR3 runs 12 residues. Germline loops: CDR1 SGHVS, CDR2 FQNEAQ. The CDR3 loop is CASSATTSGRHF. The CDR3 DNA sequence: TGTGCCAGCAGCGCCACGACTAGCGGGAGACATTTT. Full variable domain (remainder filled in from reference TRBV7-8 and TRBJ2-3): GAGVSQSPRYKVAKRGQDVALRCDPISGHVSLFWYQQALGQGPEFLTYFQNEAQLDKSGLPSDRFFAERPEGSVSTLKIQRTQQEDSAVYLCASSATTSGRHFGPGTRLTVL.

The chain recombines TRBV28 with TRBJ2-3; the match to TRBD2 covers 7 bases. Germline CDR1 MDHEN, CDR2 SYDVKM. This CDR3 has 16 residues. V gave up 3 bases and J gave up 1 base; unmatched junction bases: 7. CDR3: CASSFPSGGGTDTQYF. The CDR3 DNA is TGTGCCAGCAGTTTTCCGTCGGGAGGAGGCACAGATACGCAGTATTTT.

This clonotype has a handful of counts. The V call is TRBV27, the J call TRBJ1-5; 9 bases align to TRBD1. CDR1 is MNHEY, CDR2 SMNVEV, per germline (reference sequence). The CDR3 totals 14 residues. Unmatched junction bases numbered 4, after V lost 6 bases and J lost 4 bases. CDR3 bases: TGTGCCAGCAGCATTGACAGGGGGAATCAGCCCCAGCATTTT. Its protein product is CASSIDRGNQPQHF.

The chain recombines TRBV7-2 with TRBJ1-6; 8 bases align to TRBD1. CDR1 is SGHTA, CDR2 FQGNSA, per germline. Trimming at V came to 4 bases and at J to 9 bases, leaving 5 bases not matched to a gene. This CDR3 has 14 residues. The CDR3 DNA reads as TGTGCCAGCAGCTCGGACAGGGATCGTTCACCCCTCCACTTT. As protein: CASSSDRDRSPLHF.

The J gene is TRBJ2-7, the V gene TRBV28; D is perhaps TRBD2 (5 bases). The CDR3 length is 15 residues. Trimming shortened V by 2 bases and J by 3 bases, and 14 bases separated the two germline ends. The germline CDR1 and CDR2 sequences are MDHEN and SYDVKM. The CDR3 protein is CASSLGGSGDYEQYF. The CDR3 DNA is TGTGCCAGCAGTTTAGGAGGTAGTGGGGACTACGAGCAGTACTTC.

This clonotype was detected only a few times. The genes are TRBV24-1 and TRBJ2-1, with D perhaps given as TRBD1 or TRBD2 (5 bases each). The germline V gene encodes CDR1 KGHDR and CDR2 SFDVKD. This CDR3 region has 14 residues. The ends were cut back, 4 bases at V and 15 bases at J, with 21 bases in the middle. The CDR3 nucleotides are TGTGCCACCAGTGACCCGGCTGGGGCAGGGAGCGTGTTCTTC. Translating it yields CATSDPAGAGSVFF.

The chain employs TRBV7-6 and TRBJ2-7; D may be TRBD2 (5 bases). V lost 1 base and J 5 bases, leaving 6 bases between the germline ends. There are 12 residues in the CDR3. From germline, CDR1 is SGHVS and CDR2 FNYEAQ. Written as DNA, the CDR3 is TGTGCCAGCAGCTTAGACGGGAACGAGCAGTACTTC. Translating gives CASSLDGNEQYF. The full variable domain, completed using reference TRBV7-6 and TRBJ2-7, is GAGVSQSPRYKVTKRGQDVALRCDPISGHVSLYWYRQALGQGPEFLTYFNYEAQQDKSGLPNDRFSAERPEGSISTLTIQRTEQRDSAMYRCASSLDGNEQYFGPGTRLTVT.

The chain couples TRBV6-1 to TRBJ2-6; 10 positions match TRBD1. From germline, CDR1 is MNHNS and CDR2 SASEGT. CDR3 size: 16 residues. V lost 6 bases, J lost 2 bases, and 4 bases stayed unmatched. The CDR3 DNA is TGTGCCAGCAGCCCCGGACAGGGGGCTGGGGCCAACGTCCTGACTTTC. It is translated as CASSPGQGAGANVLTF.

The V gene is TRBV6-5, the J gene TRBJ2-7, with D hard to call. Germline CDR1 reads MNHEY; CDR2 reads SVGAGI. Deletions cut 1 base from V and 0 bases from J, with 10 bases between. This CDR3 contains 15 residues. CDR3 region: CASSYYSPNSYEQYF. DNA for the CDR3: TGTGCCAGCAGTTACTATAGCCCGAACTCCTACGAGCAGTACTTC.

The rearrangement joins TRBV7-2 to TRBJ2-5; TRBD2 is a possible D gene (6 bases). Germline assignment: CDR1 SGHTA and CDR2 FQGNSA. This CDR3 is 15 amino acids long. With 7 bases removed from V and 4 bases from J, the gap between germline ends came to 19 bases. The CDR3 DNA follows: TGTGCCAGCACCCTAGGACTTAGCGGCACAGAGACCCAGTACTTC. Its translation is CASTLGLSGTETQYF.

The rearrangement links TRBV10-3 to TRBJ2-7; 8 bases line up with TRBD2. Trimming took 10 bases from V and 5 from J; bases not matched to a gene: 10. This CDR3 is 13 amino acids long. In germline, CDR1 is ENHRY, CDR2 SYGVKD. CDR3 sequence: CATMKREINEQYF. The CDR3 DNA is TGTGCCACGATGAAGCGGGAGATAAACGAGCAGTACTTC.

The gene calls are TRBV19 and TRBJ2-2; D unclear. Germline V gene sequence: CDR1 LNHDA, CDR2 SQIVND (reference sequence). CDR3 length equals 15 residues. V shed 6 bases and J shed 0 bases, with 11 bases lying between them. The CDR3 DNA sequence: TGTGCCAGTAGGAAACCCTACCCGAACACCGGGGAGCTGTTTTTT. Translating gives CASRKPYPNTGELFF.

A few counts support this clonotype. The chain uses TRBV20-1 and TRBJ2-2; D uncertain. CDR1 DFQATT and CDR2 SNEGSKA come from the germline V gene (reference sequence). The V end lost 3 bases, the J end lost 4 bases, and 12 bases lay between the germline ends. The CDR3 length is 14 residues. CDR3 protein: CSASFGQFTGELFF. Written as DNA, the CDR3 is TGCAGTGCTAGTTTTGGGCAGTTCACCGGGGAGCTGTTTTTT.

V usage is TRBV20-1 and J usage is TRBJ2-3, with no clear D. Trimming removed 4 bases at V and 0 bases at J, with 11 bases between. The V gene's germline CDR1 is DFQATT and CDR2 SNEGSKA (reference sequence). This CDR3 spans 14 amino acids. CDR3: CSATLQTSTDTQYF. In nucleotides, the CDR3 is TGCAGTGCTACGTTACAGACTAGCACAGATACGCAGTATTTT.

V is TRBV7-6 and J is TRBJ2-1; 13 bases align to TRBD2. The CDR3 length is 17 residues. The germline V gene has CDR1 SGHVS and CDR2 FNYEAQ. The junction had 9 bases not matched to a gene; V was cut back by 5 bases and J by 5 bases. CDR3 in DNA: TGTGCCAGCAGCCGGACTAGCGGGAGATGGGGCGACAATGAGCAGTTCTTC. Amino acid sequence: CASSRTSGRWGDNEQFF.

The genes are TRBV29-1 and TRBJ1-2; no definite D call. There are 13 residues in the CDR3. Germline V gene data show CDR1 as SQVTM and CDR2 as ANQGSEA. Trimming cost V 0 bases and J 6 bases, with 11 bases left between them. DNA for the CDR3: TGCAGCGTTGAAGAGAGCGGGATCGATGGCTACACCTTC. It specifies CSVEESGIDGYTF.

The chain employs TRBV25-1 and TRBJ2-2, with D possibly TRBD1 on 6 matching bases. There are 15 residues in the CDR3. V lost 2 bases, J lost 3 bases, and 10 bases lay in between. The germline CDR1 and CDR2 sequences are MGHDK and SYGVNS. The CDR3 coding sequence is TGTGCCAGCAGTGAACAGGGGCTACACACCGGGGAGCTGTTTTTT. Translated: CASSEQGLHTGELFF.

The chain recombines TRBV19 with TRBJ2-7, with a tentative D call TRBD1 (5 bases). Trimming removed 10 bases at V and 1 base at J, with 17 bases between. Germline V gene data show CDR1 as LNHDA and CDR2 as SQIVND (reference sequence). This CDR3 has 14 amino acids. The CDR3 sequence: CATRLTQGSYEQYF. The CDR3 DNA is TGTGCCACCAGGCTAACCCAGGGATCCTACGAGCAGTACTTC.

The V gene is TRBV20-1, the J gene TRBJ1-3; no reliable D call. Germline V gene data show CDR1 as DFQATT and CDR2 as SNEGSKA (reference sequence). V lost 3 bases and J 6 bases, leaving 15 bases between the germline ends. CDR3 length: 14 residues. The CDR3 nucleotides are TGCAGTGCTAGTAGAGGCGGGTGGGAAAACACCATATATTTT. Translated, it gives CSASRGGWENTIYF.

V gene TRBV5-6 combines with J gene TRBJ2-7; 9 bases match TRBD1. CDR1 and CDR2 (germline): SGHDT, YYEEEE. The CDR3 is made up of 14 amino acids. Trimming cost V 4 bases and J 2 bases; bases outside gene matches: 4. The CDR3 region is CASSTGTGTYEQYF. The CDR3 nucleotides are TGTGCCAGCAGCACCGGGACAGGGACCTACGAGCAGTACTTC.